This TCR beta chain was sequenced for a study of blood T cell repertoires in COVID-19. This clone was recorded only once. Authors' analysis steps: The authors estimated nucleated cell counts from reference gene primer amplification. The repertoire was sequenced with immunoSEQ multiplex PCR; TCRdb's copy has only in-frame clones and lacks some. V and J calls and clone size are given by that table; D and trimming were obtained from the DNA. This sample carries about 250,000 clones, about nine tenths of them seen once, and the ten largest clones take approximately 1.7%. Those enrolled, adults aged about 18 to 89 years, came from 24 US areas. Membership in each cohort depended on participant-reported clinical history. In germline, CDR1 is SQVTM, CDR2 ANQGSEA. This CDR3 is 15 amino acids long. The germline V and J ends were trimmed by 0 bases and 2 bases, with 11 bases remaining between them.

The sample was PBMCs or T cells enriched from blood (not recorded which). The chain recombines TRBV29-1 with TRBJ2-1; D is uncertain. The TCR comes from a man between 35 and 55 years old who had recovered from COVID-19. In DNA, the CDR3 is TGCAGCGTTGAAGATCCCCAGGCCACCTACAATGAGCAGTTCTTC. Protein sequence: CSVEDPQATYNEQFF.